The 16 T cell receptor beta chains below were found in one sample sequenced in a study of early T cells in non-severe SARS-CoV-2 infection. TCRdb re-called the 5' RACE reads with MiXCR, one entry per CDR3 protein. The sample lists about 70,000 distinct CDR3 sequences; about 10% were seen once. The specimen was whole blood. All receptors derive from an adult who was a healthcare worker with PCR-confirmed SARS-CoV-2 infection or an uninfected control (not recorded which).

In its sample, this clonotype was seen many times. The chain is built from TRBV18 and TRBJ2-5; 7 bases fit TRBD1. Per the germline V gene, CDR1 is KGHSH and CDR2 is LQKENI. The CDR3 loop spans 13 amino acids. The V gene end was trimmed by 4 bases and the J gene end by 2 bases; junction bases not matched to a gene: 1. The CDR3 bases are TGTGCCAGCTCACGGGGACAGCAAGAGACCCAGTACTTC. Its protein product is CASSRGQQETQYF.

This clonotype has more than one count but fewer than ten. The genes are TRBV28 and TRBJ2-3, with 9 bases that match TRBD2. The J segment lost 2 bases and the V segment lost 5 bases, leaving 8 bases of the junction unmatched. The CDR3 extends over 16 amino acids. Germline V lookup: CDR1 MDHEN, CDR2 SYDVKM. This chain's CDR3 is CASSIRAGGYTDTQYF. The CDR3 DNA reads TGTGCCAGCAGTATAAGAGCGGGGGGCTACACAGATACGCAGTATTTT.

This clonotype was seen repeatedly, ten times or more. J is TRBJ1-1 and V is TRBV5-1; a possible D gene is TRBD1 (5 bases). Germline V gene data show CDR1 as SGHRS and CDR2 as YFSETQ. V was cut by 0 bases and J by 3 bases, with 9 bases left in between. This CDR3 spans 14 amino acids. The CDR3 sequence: CASSLGTLDTEAFF. CDR3 DNA: TGCGCCAGCAGCTTGGGGACATTGGACACTGAAGCTTTCTTT.

The chain joins TRBV7-2 to TRBJ2-7, with TRBD1 identical over 7 bases. CDR1 and CDR2 from the germline V gene are SGHTA and FQGNSA. The CDR3 is made up of 16 amino acids. Trimming at V came to 0 bases and at J to 2 bases, leaving 7 bases not matched to a gene. Here the CDR3 DNA reads TGTGCCAGCAGCTTAGCGGTTCGTCAGGGGGCCTACGAGCAGTACTTC. Residues: CASSLAVRQGAYEQYF.

V usage is TRBV18 and J usage is TRBJ2-7; D unresolved. The length of the CDR3 is 15 residues. Looked up from germline, CDR1 is KGHSH and CDR2 is LQKENI. V shed 4 bases and J shed 7 bases, with 20 bases lying between them. The CDR3 spells CASSRPGPEHHEQYF. The CDR3 DNA follows: TGTGCCAGCTCACGGCCCGGGCCGGAACACCATGAGCAGTACTTC.

This clonotype was recorded a few times. The chain couples TRBV20-1 to TRBJ1-2; 8 nucleotides agree with TRBD1. Trimming cost V 6 bases and J 4 bases; bases outside gene matches: 4. This CDR3 has 12 amino acids. Looked up from germline, CDR1 is DFQATT and CDR2 is SNEGSKA (reference sequence). The CDR3, as DNA: TGCAGTGCGACAGGGGATGGCTATGGCTACACCTTC. Its protein is CSATGDGYGYTF.

This clonotype has at least ten counts. The chain joins TRBV3-1 to TRBJ1-1; D gene unclear. CDR1 and CDR2 from the germline V gene are LGHDT and YNNKEL (reference sequence). The CDR3 totals 15 residues. Trimming took 4 bases from V and 1 from J, leaving 13 bases between them. The CDR3 spells CASSPRTDSNTEAFF. DNA for the CDR3: TGTGCCAGCAGCCCCCGGACCGATTCGAACACTGAAGCTTTCTTT.

This clonotype was seen only a few times. The rearrangement joins TRBV18 to TRBJ2-1; 8 bases agree with TRBD1. Germline values: CDR1 KGHSH, CDR2 LQKENI. The V gene end was trimmed by 2 bases and the J gene end by 4 bases; junction bases not matched to a gene: 4. The CDR3 has 15 residues. The CDR3 DNA reads TGTGCCAGCTCACCAGGACAGGGCCAATACAATGAGCAGTTCTTC. Translating gives CASSPGQGQYNEQFF.

The chain is built from TRBV9 and TRBJ2-2; 11 nucleotides line up with TRBD2. The germline CDR1 and CDR2 sequences are SGDLS and YYNGEE. CDR3 length: 18 residues. V lost 0 bases, J lost 5 bases, and 9 bases stayed unmatched. The CDR3 sequence is CASSVGWGLAEMTGELFF. The CDR3 nucleotides read TGTGCCAGCAGCGTAGGATGGGGACTAGCGGAAATGACCGGGGAGCTGTTTTTT.

The V gene is TRBV9, the J gene TRBJ1-1; 9 bases are a match to TRBD1. The CDR3 sequence is 16 residues long. The germline V gene has CDR1 SGDLS and CDR2 YYNGEE. V was clipped by 4 bases and J by 0 bases; unmatched bases: 7. Here the CDR3 DNA reads TGTGCCAGCAGCCCCGGGACAGGGCCTTTGAACACTGAAGCTTTCTTT. This codes for CASSPGTGPLNTEAFF. Using reference TRBV9 and TRBJ1-1 for the parts outside the CDR3, the full variable domain is DSGVTQTPKHLITATGQRVTLRCSPRSGDLSVYWYQQSLDQGLQFLIQYYNGEERAKGNILERFSAQQFPDLHSELNLSSLELGDSALYFCASSPGTGPLNTEAFFGQGTRLTVV.

The V and J genes are TRBV2 and TRBJ2-7; either TRBD1 or TRBD2 may supply D (5 bases each). Germline CDR1 reads SNHLY; CDR2 reads FYNNEI. The CDR3 length is 15 residues. Trimming cost V 6 bases and J 4 bases, with 19 bases left between them. This CDR3 is CASRPGTPAGYEQYF. The CDR3, as DNA: TGTGCCAGCAGGCCCGGGACCCCAGCTGGGTACGAGCAGTACTTC.

The V call is TRBV12-3 or TRBV12-4, the J call TRBJ1-1, with 8 positions matching TRBD1. Germline trimming cut 5 bases from V and 7 bases from J; bases unmatched to any gene: 12. The CDR3 has 15 residues. CDR3 sequence: CASSASPRGQGEAFF. CDR3 coding DNA: TGTGCCAGCAGTGCCTCCCCCAGGGGGCAAGGTGAAGCTTTCTTT.

This clonotype was observed a handful of times. The chain links TRBV5-1 to TRBJ2-7, with 7 bases that match TRBD1. CDR3 length: 16 residues. V shed 3 bases, J shed 2 bases, and the junction held 11 bases outside the gene matches. Germline CDR1 is SGHRS and CDR2 is YFSETQ. CDR3: CASSYESGGRAYEQYF. CDR3 bases: TGCGCCAGCAGCTACGAATCAGGGGGTCGAGCCTACGAGCAGTACTTC. Using reference TRBV5-1 and TRBJ2-7 for the parts outside the CDR3, the full variable domain is KAGVTQTPRYLIKTRGQQVTLSCSPISGHRSVSWYQQTPGQGLQFLFEYFSETQRNKGNFPGRFSGRQFSNSRSEMNVSTLELGDSALYLCASSYESGGRAYEQYFGPGTRLTVT.

This clonotype was recorded many times. This chain connects TRBV29-1 to TRBJ1-1, with a possible D match to TRBD1 (5 bases). Trimming took 4 bases from V and 4 from J, leaving 13 bases between them. Looked up from germline, CDR1 is SQVTM and CDR2 is ANQGSEA. The CDR3 has 13 amino acids. The CDR3 region has the DNA TGCAGCGTTGGGGGCACCTATGGCACTGAAGCTTTCTTT. It translates to CSVGGTYGTEAFF. The whole variable domain, filled in from reference TRBV29-1 and TRBJ1-1, reads SAVISQKPSRDICQRGTSLTIQCQVDSQVTMMFWYRQQPGQSLTLIATANQGSEATYESGFVIDKFPISRPNLTFSTLTVSNMSPEDSSIYLCSVGGTYGTEAFFGQGTRLTVV.

The table lists this clonotype with a few counts. CDR3 in DNA: TGTGCCAGCAGCTCCCCGTCGACAGGTGGAGGGTCCTACAATGAGCAGTTCTTC. This sequence encodes CASSSPSTGGGSYNEQFF. The gene calls are TRBV7-8 and TRBJ2-1; D is perhaps TRBD1 or TRBD2 (6 bases each). This CDR3 is built from 18 residues. The ends were cut back, 4 bases at V and 1 base at J, with 20 bases in the middle. The V gene's germline CDR1 is SGHVS and CDR2 FQNEAQ.

This clonotype was found many times. The gene calls are TRBV5-7 and TRBJ2-7; D not certain. TRBV5-7 is identified as an open reading frame with a role that is uncertain. V shed 0 bases and J shed 5 bases, with 9 bases lying between them. The length of the CDR3 is 13 residues. In DNA, the CDR3 is TGTGCCAGCAGCTTGGTTTCTAGTCACGAGCAGTACTTC. Its protein product is CASSLVSSHEQYF.